A selection of T cell receptor beta chains follows, all from one sample in a study of control samples from healthy donors and cancer patients. Using immunoSEQ multiplex PCR, the repertoire was profiled, and TCRdb retains in-frame clones only, with some absent. The repertoire includes about 140,000 clones, 80% to 90% of them detected once, and roughly 9% sits in the top ten. The sample was blood. These receptors were obtained from a woman aged 25 to 39 in good health. Both conserved end residues are trimmed from each CDR3.

v_call	j_call	cdr3_aa
TRBV6-1	TRBJ1-2	ASSEVTPLGLGFDGYT
TRBV2	TRBJ1-5	ATRQGLSNQPQH
TRBV5-1	TRBJ2-3	ASSGGNQRGTDTQY
TRBV3-1/TRBV3-2	TRBJ2-3	ASSPMGTDTQY
TRBV28	TRBJ2-7	ASSPITYYEQY
TRBV6-6	TRBJ2-7	ASSLAPGLGYEQY
TRBV7-6	TRBJ2-7	ASSIRTGDYEQY
TRBV6-5	TRBJ2-1	ASRVKSFDEQF
TRBV6-2/TRBV6-3	TRBJ2-1	ASSFTDPTGGAKGWEQF
TRBV6-5	TRBJ2-2	ATHPSGPTPGELF
TRBV29-1	TRBJ1-1	SVEGRLNTEAF
TRBV5-1	TRBJ2-1	ASTNMASGSYNEQF
TRBV19	TRBJ1-1	ASKGRSTEAF
TRBV28	TRBJ1-3	ASSLTSVIGNTIY
TRBV5-6	TRBJ2-7	ASSGGASYEQY
TRBV19	TRBJ1-2	ASSTSRTENYGYT
TRBV28	TRBJ2-1	ASSLPSDYNEQF
TRBV5-1	TRBJ1-1	ASSLRTAHTEAF
TRBV9	TRBJ1-1	AANTTGNTEAF
TRBV28	TRBJ1-5	ASRPTGDQPQH
TRBV15	TRBJ2-7	ATSGEGGKVLYEQY
TRBV9	TRBJ1-1	ASSASVGGSEAF
TRBV19	TRBJ2-5	ASSIWEGGRETQY
TRBV6-5	TRBJ1-1	ASSYSTGTRTEAF
TRBV27	TRBJ2-7	ASSLWQGAYEQY
TRBV7-9	TRBJ2-2	ASSIRTSGSTGELF
TRBV30	TRBJ2-3	AWTLGSRRSTDTQY